These 2 T cell receptor beta chains came from one sample sequenced in a study of type 1 regulatory T cells. The antigens these receptors bind are not known. TCRdb itself ran the reads through MiXCR, one entry per CDR3 protein. The sample has 20,000 to 25,000 distinct CDR3 sequences, roughly 45% seen once; the top ten hold 4.8%. Material: cultured T cells, either the whole culture or a sorted T cell fraction (not recorded which). These receptors all stem from a human donor in good health.

The chain combines TRBV27 with TRBJ2-3; D not certain. The CDR3 totals 11 residues. Trimming took off 8 bases at V and 5 bases at J, with 8 bases between the two ends. In germline, CDR1 is MNHEY, CDR2 SMNVEV (reference sequence). The CDR3 bases are TGTGCCAGCCGTAGAAGAGATACGCAGTATTTT. Translation: CASRRRDTQYF.

This chain links TRBV3-1 with TRBJ2-4, with 8 nucleotides matching TRBD2. CDR3 size: 14 residues. After removal of 3 bases from V and 10 bases from J, the junction contained 8 bases not matched to a gene. Germline CDR1 LGHDT, CDR2 YNNKEL (reference sequence). The CDR3 sequence: CASSHRGGLGIQYF. As DNA, the CDR3 is TGTGCCAGCAGCCACCGGGGGGGCCTGGGGATTCAGTACTTC.